The entry below describes one T cell receptor beta chain. These data belong to a study of CD8 T cells in Susac syndrome. Roughly 0.45 to 1 ug RNA was reverse transcribed with random hexamers. TCRdb redid the calling of the immunoSEQ multiplex PCR reads with MiXCR, one entry per CDR3 protein. Among 150,000 or so distinct CDR3 sequences, around 94% were seen once, and the ten largest hold around 0.093%. Trimming removed 0 bases from V and 0 bases from J, with 14 bases in between. Germline CDR1 reads SGHAT; CDR2 reads FQNNGV. This CDR3 spans 17 amino acids. Sequenced: CD4+ T cells from PBMCs. This chain links TRBV11-2 with TRBJ1-1; unclear D gene. The clonotype originates from a human donor with multiple sclerosis. In nucleotides, the CDR3 is TGTGCCAGCAGCTTAGATCGTGGCGGTGGAATGAACACTGAAGCTTTCTTT. This translates into CASSLDRGGGMNTEAFF.